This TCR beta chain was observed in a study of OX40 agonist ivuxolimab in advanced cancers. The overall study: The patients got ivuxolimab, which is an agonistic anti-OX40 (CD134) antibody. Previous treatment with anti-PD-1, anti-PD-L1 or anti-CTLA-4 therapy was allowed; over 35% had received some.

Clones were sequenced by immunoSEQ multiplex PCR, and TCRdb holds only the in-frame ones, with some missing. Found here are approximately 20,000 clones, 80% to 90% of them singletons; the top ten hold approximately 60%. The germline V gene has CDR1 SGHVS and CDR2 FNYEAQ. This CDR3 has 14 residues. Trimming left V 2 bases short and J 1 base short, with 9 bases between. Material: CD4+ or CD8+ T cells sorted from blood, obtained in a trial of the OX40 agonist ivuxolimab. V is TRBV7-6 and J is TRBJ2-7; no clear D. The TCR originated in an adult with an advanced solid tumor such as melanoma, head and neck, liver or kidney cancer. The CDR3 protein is CASSLFAGSYEQYF. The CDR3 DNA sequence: TGTGCCAGCAGCTTATTCGCAGGATCCTACGAGCAGTACTTC.